This T cell receptor (beta chain) was identified during a study of T cell responses to AZD1222 COVID-19 vaccine. Across the whole study: Pooled in the analysis were second doses at about 4 or about 12 weeks.

The repertoire was sequenced with immunoSEQ multiplex PCR; TCRdb's copy has only in-frame clones and lacks some. This sample yields some 89,000 clones, of which more than 70% are seen a single time; 2% to 2.5% belongs to the top ten. This clone has just one count. Its matching antigen is unknown. Overall study findings and caveats: CD4 TCRs linked to vaccination spanned spike, dominating at 160-218 and 743-854. In a largely white British group with more females than males, clonal diversity was possibly underestimated. Spike-specific TCR breadth and depth rose after two AZD1222 doses.

The CDR3 sequence is 16 residues long. Trimming removed 1 base from V and 3 bases from J, with 13 bases in between. CDR1 and CDR2 from the germline V gene are MGHDK and SYGVNS. The origin of this receptor is an adult in good health. The chain has TRBV25-1 and TRBJ1-3; D is possibly TRBD1 (5 bases). The material was peripheral blood, obtained on day 0 of AZD1222 vaccination. The CDR3 sequence: CASSESGGYGGNTIYF. The DNA of the CDR3 is TGTGCCAGCAGTGAATCCGGGGGGTACGGTGGAAACACCATATATTTT.